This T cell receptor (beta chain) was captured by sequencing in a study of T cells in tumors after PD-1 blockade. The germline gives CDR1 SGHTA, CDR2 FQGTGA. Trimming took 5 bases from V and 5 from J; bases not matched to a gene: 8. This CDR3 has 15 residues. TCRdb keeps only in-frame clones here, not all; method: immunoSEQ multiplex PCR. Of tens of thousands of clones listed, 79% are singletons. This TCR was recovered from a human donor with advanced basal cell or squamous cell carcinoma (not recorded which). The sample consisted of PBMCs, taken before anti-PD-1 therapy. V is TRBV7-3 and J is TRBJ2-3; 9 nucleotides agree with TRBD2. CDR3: CASSLLAGGRDTQYF. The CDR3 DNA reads TGTGCCAGCAGCCTGCTCGCGGGGGGGCGAGATACGCAGTATTTT.